The 3 T cell receptor beta chains reported below all come from one sample, sequenced in a study of blood T cell repertoires in COVID-19. Sequencing used immunoSEQ multiplex PCR; TCRdb keeps in-frame clones, though not all of them. The data contain roughly 330,000 clones, 70% to 90% of them seen just once; the ten biggest clones take up approximately 5.3%. Sequencing was performed on PBMCs or T cells enriched from blood (not recorded which). The origin of the receptors is a young woman who had recovered from COVID-19.

For this clone: Other nucleotide sequences in the sample specify the same CDR3. CDR3 DNA sequence: TGTGCCAGTAGTAAAAACAGGGGTGAGACCCAGTACTTC. Translation gives CASSKNRGETQYF. This chain links TRBV19 with TRBJ2-5; 7 positions agree with TRBD1. Germline V gene lookup returns CDR1 LNHDA and CDR2 SQIVND (reference sequence). V lost 4 bases, J lost 5 bases, and 4 bases stayed unmatched. This CDR3 region has 13 residues.

This clone was detected a few times. The chain recombines TRBV18 with TRBJ1-1; TRBD1 is a possible D gene (5 bases). The V end lost 3 bases, the J end lost 4 bases, and 24 bases lay between the germline ends. Germline CDR1 and CDR2: KGHSH and LQKENI. The CDR3 is 18 amino acids. In DNA, the CDR3 is TGTGCCAGCTCACCCCTCCCGGGGATACTGGGGGGAATCACTGAAGCTTTCTTT. Protein sequence: CASSPLPGILGGITEAFF. The variable domain in full, with the rest retrieved from reference TRBV18 and TRBJ1-1, is NAGVMQNPRHLVRRRGQEARLRCSPMKGHSHVYWYRQLPEEGLKFMVYLQKENIIDESGMPKERFSAEFPKEGPSILRIQQVVRGDSAAYFCASSPLPGILGGITEAFFGQGTRLTVV.

J is TRBJ2-3 and V is TRBV7-8; 10 nucleotides line up with TRBD2. This CDR3 has 18 residues. The germline gives CDR1 SGHVS, CDR2 FQNEAQ. The J segment lost 0 bases and the V segment lost 1 base, leaving 7 bases of the junction unmatched. CDR3: CASSLVAGGPPSTDTQYF. The CDR3 region has the DNA TGTGCCAGCAGCTTAGTAGCGGGGGGCCCTCCCAGCACAGATACGCAGTATTTT.